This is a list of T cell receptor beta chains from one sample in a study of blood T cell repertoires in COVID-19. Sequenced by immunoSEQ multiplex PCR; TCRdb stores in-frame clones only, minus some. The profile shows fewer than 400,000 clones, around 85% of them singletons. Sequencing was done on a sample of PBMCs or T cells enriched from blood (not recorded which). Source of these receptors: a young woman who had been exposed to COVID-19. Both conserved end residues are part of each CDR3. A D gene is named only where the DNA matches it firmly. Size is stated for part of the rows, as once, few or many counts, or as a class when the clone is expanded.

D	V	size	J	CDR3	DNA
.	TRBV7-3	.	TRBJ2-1	CASSQRGGSYNEQFF	TGTGCCAGCAGTCAAAGGGGCGGCTCCTACAATGAGCAGTTCTTC
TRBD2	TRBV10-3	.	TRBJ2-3	CAISDGRGSTDTQYF	TGTGCCATCAGTGACGGGCGGGGGAGCACAGATACGCAGTATTTT
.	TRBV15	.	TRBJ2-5	CATSRDLGDEETQYF	TGTGCCACCAGCAGAGATTTAGGGGATGAAGAGACCCAGTACTTC
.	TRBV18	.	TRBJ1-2	CASSRSVGGFDGYTF	TGTGCCAGCTCACGCTCCGTTGGGGGCTTCGATGGCTACACCTTC
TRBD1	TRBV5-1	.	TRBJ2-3	CASSLQGATDTQYF	TGCGCCAGCAGCTTACAGGGGGCAACAGATACGCAGTATTTT
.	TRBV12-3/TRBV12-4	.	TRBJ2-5	CASSATGETQYF	TGTGCCAGCAGTGCGACCGGGGAGACCCAGTACTTC
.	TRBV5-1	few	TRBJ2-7	CASSFRQLTEQYF	TGCGCCAGCAGCTTCCGACAGTTAACCGAGCAGTACTTC
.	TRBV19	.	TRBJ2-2	CATETGQFTGELFF	TGTGCCACTGAAACTGGACAGTTCACCGGGGAGCTGTTTTTT
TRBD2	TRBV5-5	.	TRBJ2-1	CASSPFAGGINEQFF	TGTGCCAGCAGCCCGTTCGCGGGGGGTATCAATGAGCAGTTCTTC
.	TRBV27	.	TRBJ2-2	CASSHGVAGELFF	TGTGCCAGCAGTCACGGAGTTGCCGGGGAGCTGTTTTTT
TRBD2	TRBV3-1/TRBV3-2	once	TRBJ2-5	CASSQRGLAGVETQYF	TGTGCCAGCAGCCAAAGGGGACTAGCGGGAGTGGAGACCCAGTACTTC
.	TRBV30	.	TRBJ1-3	CAWSFRAGENTIYF	TGTGCCTGGAGTTTTCGGGCAGGGGAAAACACCATATATTTT